These 14 T cell receptor beta chains were all obtained from the same sample, sequenced in a study of shared clonotypes between healthy human individuals. Profiled with immunoSEQ multiplex PCR; TCRdb holds only in-frame clones, not every one. Of 1,400,000 or so clones listed, just under 99% are singletons. The sample was naive CD4+ T cells sorted from blood. Indicated subset: CD45RA+ positively selected. The receptor source for this set is a man aged 25 to 40 in good health.

V is TRBV29-1 and J is TRBJ2-2, with 9 bases matching TRBD1. With 5 bases clipped from V and 4 bases from J, the junction kept 8 bases outside the gene matches. From germline, CDR1 is SQVTM and CDR2 ANQGSEA. The CDR3 covers 15 residues. The CDR3 loop reads CSVRLGTGITGELFF. In DNA form, the CDR3 reads TGCAGCGTTCGTCTGGGGACAGGGATCACCGGGGAGCTGTTTTTT.

The V call is TRBV18, the J call TRBJ1-1; D ambiguous. This CDR3 has 12 residues. Trimming took off 3 bases at V and 6 bases at J, with 8 bases between the two ends. Germline V CDR1 and CDR2: KGHSH, LQKENI. CDR3 in amino acids: CASSPFAPEAFF. The CDR3 region has the DNA TGTGCCAGCTCACCCTTCGCTCCTGAAGCTTTCTTT.

This clone was seen only once. The CDR3 nucleotides are TGTGCCAGCAGCTTAGAGTTCGGCCTCAAGGCTCTCGAGCAGTACTTC. Encoded protein: CASSLEFGLKALEQYF. The gene calls are TRBV11-2 and TRBJ2-7; D gene unclear. This CDR3 has 16 residues. CDR1 is SGHAT, CDR2 FQNNGV, per germline. Trimming pared 0 bases from V and 6 bases from J, leaving 18 bases between.

The chain employs TRBV20-1 and TRBJ2-7; D not certain. With 3 bases removed from V and 7 bases from J, the gap between germline ends came to 10 bases. The CDR3 totals 11 residues. Germline CDR1 DFQATT, CDR2 SNEGSKA (reference sequence). CDR3 sequence (DNA): TGCAGTGCTAGTGCCCTGGAGGAGCAGTACTTC. Amino acid sequence: CSASALEEQYF.

J is TRBJ2-2 and V is TRBV6-6; unclear D gene. Germline CDR1 reads MNHNY; CDR2 reads SVGAGI (reference sequence). Trimming shortened V by 0 bases and J by 0 bases, and 8 bases separated the two germline ends. The CDR3 is made up of 16 amino acids. CDR3 loop: CASSYSPGTNTGELFF. In DNA form, the CDR3 reads TGTGCCAGCAGTTACTCGCCCGGTACGAACACCGGGGAGCTGTTTTTT.

V usage is TRBV9 and J usage is TRBJ1-5; maybe TRBD1 (5 bases). The CDR3 sequence is 15 residues long. The V end was cut by 2 bases, the J end by 6 bases, with 15 bases between. Looked up from germline, CDR1 is SGDLS and CDR2 is YYNGEE. The CDR3 nucleotides read TGTGCCAGCAGCGTGGGGCCATCAAATCGTCAGCCCCAGCATTTT. The encoded protein is CASSVGPSNRQPQHF.

This clone was detected only once. This chain uses TRBV6-5 with TRBJ2-1; D gene uncertain. There are 11 residues in the CDR3. The V and J ends lost 9 bases and 4 bases respectively, with 7 bases between them. Germline V CDR1 and CDR2: MNHEY, SVGAGI. CDR3 sequence (DNA): TGTGCCAGTCGAGTTTACAATGAGCAGTTCTTC. It translates to CASRVYNEQFF.

V and J are TRBV18 and TRBJ1-5; D is perhaps TRBD1 (6 bases). The germline CDR1 and CDR2 sequences are KGHSH and LQKENI. V was trimmed by 1 base and J by 10 bases, leaving 14 bases between them. The CDR3 covers 14 residues. Here the CDR3 reads CASSPRDRPLPQHF. DNA for the CDR3: TGTGCCAGCTCACCACGAGACAGGCCGTTACCCCAGCATTTT. Combining the CDR3 with reference TRBV18 and TRBJ1-5 gives the whole variable domain NAGVMQNPRHLVRRRGQEARLRCSPMKGHSHVYWYRQLPEEGLKFMVYLQKENIIDESGMPKERFSAEFPKEGPSILRIQQVVRGDSAAYFCASSPRDRPLPQHFGDGTRLSIL.

The chain recombines TRBV29-1 with TRBJ1-1, with TRBD1 identical over 7 bases. The germline V gene has CDR1 SQVTM and CDR2 ANQGSEA. The CDR3 consists of 14 residues. J gave up 0 bases and V 7 bases, and 8 bases lay outside the gene matches. The CDR3 coding sequence is TGCAGCGCCCATAAAAGGGGGCTGAACACTGAAGCTTTCTTT. It translates to CSAHKRGLNTEAFF.

For this clone: Additional DNA sequences in this sample encode the identical CDR3. V usage is TRBV15 and J usage is TRBJ2-5; D uncertain. The CDR3 is 12 residues long. Trimming cost V 1 base and J 5 bases, with 5 bases left between them. Per the germline V gene, CDR1 is LNHNV and CDR2 is YYDKDF (reference sequence). Here the CDR3 DNA reads TGTGCCACCAGCAGAGTGAGGGAGACCCAGTACTTC. This codes for CATSRVRETQYF. The full variable domain, in which reference TRBV15 and TRBJ2-5 provide the parts outside the CDR3, is DAMVIQNPRYQVTQFGKPVTLSCSQTLNHNVMYWYQQKSSQAPKLLFHYYDKDFNNEADTPDNFQSRRPNTSFCFLDIRSPGLGDTAMYLCATSRVRETQYFGPGTRLLVL.

The chain couples TRBV16 to TRBJ1-3, with D unclear. Germline CDR1 KGHSY, CDR2 FQNENV. The CDR3 spans 10 residues. Trimming removed 3 bases from V and 8 bases from J, with 2 bases in between. CDR3 coding DNA: TGTGCCAGCAGCCAGGACACCATATATTTT. Its protein product is CASSQDTIYF. Variable domain in full (rest from reference TRBV16 and TRBJ1-3): GEEVAQTPKHLVRGEGQKAKLYCAPIKGHSYVFWYQQVLKNEFKFLISFQNENVFDETGMPKERFSAKCLPNSPCSLEIQATKLEDSAVYFCASSQDTIYFGEGSWLTVV.

The chain recombines TRBV5-4 with TRBJ2-7; 10 bases map to TRBD2. With V trimmed by 4 bases and J by 0 bases, 4 bases remained unmatched. The CDR3 runs 15 residues. The V gene's germline CDR1 is SGHNT and CDR2 YYREEE (reference sequence). CDR3 sequence (DNA): TGTGCCAGCAGCCCCCCTAGCGGGAGCTCCTACGAGCAGTACTTC. This gives the protein CASSPPSGSSYEQYF.

For the CDR3, the DNA is TGCGCCAGCAGCTTCATAACCGGGACAGGGCGTACAGATACGCAGTATTTT. It yields the protein CASSFITGTGRTDTQYF. This rearrangement joins TRBV5-1 to TRBJ2-3, with TRBD1 identical over 9 bases. The ends lost 2 bases at V and 3 bases at J; junction bases unmatched: 10. CDR1 SGHRS and CDR2 YFSETQ come from the germline V gene. The CDR3 loop spans 17 amino acids.

The chain carries TRBV19 and TRBJ2-7; possible D gene TRBD2, 5 bases. The germline V and J ends were trimmed by 3 bases and 1 base, with 7 bases remaining between them. Germline V gives CDR1 LNHDA, CDR2 SQIVND (reference sequence). There are 13 residues in the CDR3. The CDR3 sequence is CASSMSGSYEQYF. The CDR3 coding sequence is TGTGCCAGTAGTATGAGCGGTTCCTACGAGCAGTACTTC.